The clone carrying this T cell receptor (beta chain) was counted at least ten times. What it binds is unknown. These data come from a study of identical twins. The CDR3 consists of 16 residues. V was trimmed by 1 base and J by 4 bases, leaving 14 bases between them. A universal primer binding site was introduced by template switching. The final cDNA contained unique molecular identifiers. Using its own MiXCR run on the 5' RACE reads, TCRdb lists one record per CDR3 protein. The sample records approximately 230,000 distinct CDR3 sequences, 6.5% being singletons. The study, taken as a whole, reports: Out-of-frame TCR alpha sharing in monozygotic twins exceeded recombination model predictions. The authors noted that invariant MAIT and iNKT cells could partly confound zero-insertion analyses.

These data also formed part of another study, on T cells expressing NK-cell markers. That work contributes: Beta-chain profiling covered CD3+CD56+NKG2C+, CD3+CD56+NKG2C- and CD3+CD56-NKG2C+ sorted subsets.

This clonotype was obtained from a young woman in good health. V and J are TRBV12-3 or TRBV12-4 and TRBJ1-5; D unclear. What was sequenced was CD8+ T cells sorted from blood. The CDR3 protein is CASSLGALVVNQPQHF. Here the CDR3 DNA reads TGTGCCAGCAGTTTAGGGGCTTTAGTTGTAAATCAGCCCCAGCATTTT.